This T cell receptor (beta chain) came from a study of CD8 T cells in ankylosing spondylitis. J gave up 0 bases and V 2 bases, and 10 bases lay outside the gene matches. Germline V gene sequence: CDR1 SGHDT, CDR2 YYEEEE. This CDR3 comprises 18 residues. Findings and caveats of the study: A number of the motif variants had already been described in reactive arthritis synovial fluid and blood. Enrichment of disease-linked clones was reportedly significant in matched ankylosing spondylitis synovial fluid. A motif in TCR beta, a set of under 10 highly homologous variants, appeared characteristic of ankylosing spondylitis blood.

This clonotype was seen only a few times. Its specificity is not known. The TCR beta libraries were generated through quantitative 5'-RACE incorporating molecular barcodes. Each CDR3 protein gets one entry after TCRdb re-called the 5' RACE reads with MiXCR. The sample has roughly 490,000 distinct CDR3 sequences; 5.3% are singletons. The clonotype originates from a male donor with ankylosing spondylitis. Sequenced: blood, either unsorted or a sorted T cell fraction (not recorded which). The V call is TRBV5-6, the J call TRBJ1-3; 8 bases line up with TRBD1. In DNA, the CDR3 is TGTGCCAGCAGCTTTTCCCCTACAGGGGGACTCTCTGGAAACACCATATATTTT. It yields the protein CASSFSPTGGLSGNTIYF.